The T cell receptor beta chain described here comes from a study of PD-1 blockade in classical Hodgkin lymphoma. The overall study: Intravenous infusions of nivolumab 3 mg/kg reached patients every 2 weeks. Points from the study as a whole: Newly diagnosed and completely responding patients shared comparable baseline diversity.

A note on this clone: Its cognate antigen is unknown.

There was relapse after autologous stem cell transplantation in every patient, and there was variation in brentuximab vedotin exposure. Patients reached a best response of complete response, partial response or progressive disease. The assay was immunoSEQ multiplex PCR, and TCRdb's table has in-frame clones only and misses some. In the table there are some 60,000 clones, approximately 90% of which are singletons. This CDR3 is built from 14 residues. The germline V gene has CDR1 MNHNS and CDR2 SASEGT. Trimming removed 6 bases from V and 0 bases from J, with 8 bases in between. This sample comprised peripheral blood mononuclear cells (PBMCs), obtained at baseline. The receptor was isolated from a human donor with classical Hodgkin lymphoma. This rearrangement joins TRBV6-1 to TRBJ1-4; no clear D gene. CDR3 DNA: TGTGCCAGCAGACCAACCCCAACTAATGAAAAACTGTTTTTT. Its translation: CASRPTPTNEKLFF.